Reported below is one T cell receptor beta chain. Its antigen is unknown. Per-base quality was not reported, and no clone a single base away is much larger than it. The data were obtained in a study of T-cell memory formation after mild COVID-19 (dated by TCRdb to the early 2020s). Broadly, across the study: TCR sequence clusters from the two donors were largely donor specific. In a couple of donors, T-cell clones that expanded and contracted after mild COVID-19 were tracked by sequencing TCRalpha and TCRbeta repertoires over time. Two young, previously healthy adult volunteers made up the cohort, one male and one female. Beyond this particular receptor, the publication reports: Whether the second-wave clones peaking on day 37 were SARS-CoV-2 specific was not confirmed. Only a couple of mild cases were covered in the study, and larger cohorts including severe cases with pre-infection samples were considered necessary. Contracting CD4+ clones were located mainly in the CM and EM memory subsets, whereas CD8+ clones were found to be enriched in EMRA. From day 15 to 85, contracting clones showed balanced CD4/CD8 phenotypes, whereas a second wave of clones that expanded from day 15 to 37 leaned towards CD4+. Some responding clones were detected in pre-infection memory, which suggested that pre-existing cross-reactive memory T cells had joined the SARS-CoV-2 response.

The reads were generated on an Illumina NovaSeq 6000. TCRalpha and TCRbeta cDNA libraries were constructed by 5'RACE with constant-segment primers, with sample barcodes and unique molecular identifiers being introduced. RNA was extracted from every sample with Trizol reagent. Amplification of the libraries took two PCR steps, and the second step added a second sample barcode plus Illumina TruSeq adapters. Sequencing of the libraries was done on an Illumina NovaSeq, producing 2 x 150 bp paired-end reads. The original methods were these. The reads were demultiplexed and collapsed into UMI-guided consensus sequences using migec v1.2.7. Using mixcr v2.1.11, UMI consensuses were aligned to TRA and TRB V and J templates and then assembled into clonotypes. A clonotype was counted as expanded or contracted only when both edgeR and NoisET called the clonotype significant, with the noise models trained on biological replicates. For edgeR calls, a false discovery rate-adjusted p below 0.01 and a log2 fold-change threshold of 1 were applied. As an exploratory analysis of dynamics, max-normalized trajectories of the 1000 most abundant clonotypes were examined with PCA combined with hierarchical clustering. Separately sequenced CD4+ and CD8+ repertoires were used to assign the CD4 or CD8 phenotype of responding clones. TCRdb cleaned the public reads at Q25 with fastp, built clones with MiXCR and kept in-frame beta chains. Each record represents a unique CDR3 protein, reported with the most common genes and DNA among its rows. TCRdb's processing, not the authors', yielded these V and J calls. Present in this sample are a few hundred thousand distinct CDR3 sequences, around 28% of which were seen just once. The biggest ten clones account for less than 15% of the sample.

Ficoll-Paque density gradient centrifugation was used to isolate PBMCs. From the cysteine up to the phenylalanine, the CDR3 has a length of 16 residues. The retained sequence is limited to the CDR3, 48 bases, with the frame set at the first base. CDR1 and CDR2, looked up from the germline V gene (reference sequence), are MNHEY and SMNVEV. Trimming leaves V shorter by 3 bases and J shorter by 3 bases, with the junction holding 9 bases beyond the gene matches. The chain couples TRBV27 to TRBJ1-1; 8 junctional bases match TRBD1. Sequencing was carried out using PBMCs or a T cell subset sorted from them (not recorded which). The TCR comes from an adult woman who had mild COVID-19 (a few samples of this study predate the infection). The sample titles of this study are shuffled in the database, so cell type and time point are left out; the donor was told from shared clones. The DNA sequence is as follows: TGTGCCAGCAGTTTCGACAGGGGAGGGTATGACACTGAAGCTTTCTTT. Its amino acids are CASSFDRGGYDTEAFF.